Listed below are T cell receptor beta chains from one sample, sequenced in a study of blood T cell repertoires in COVID-19. Libraries were prepared by immunoSEQ multiplex PCR; TCRdb keeps only in-frame clonotypes and omits some of them. This sample has almost 200,000 clones, with 70% to 90% found just once. Sequenced sample: peripheral blood. These receptors were taken from a woman aged 65 to 85 with acute or convalescent COVID-19. CDR3s include the opening cysteine and the closing phenylalanine or tryptophan. The order of the fields is CDR3 DNA, CDR3 protein, clone size, J gene, V gene, D gene. The D gene is left open where the match is weak. Only part of the rows carry a size: once, few, many, or a class if the clone is expanded.

TGTGCCAGTTCTAACAGGCGCACCATATATTTT,CASSNRRTIYF,NA,TRBJ1-3,TRBV19,NA
TGTGCCAGCGGGAGGGGGGGAAGCTACAATGAGCAGTTCTTC,CASGRGGSYNEQFF,once,TRBJ2-1,TRBV6-5,NA
TGTGCCAGCAGCCCGACAGGGGGTTTTCGGAGAGAGCAGTTCTTC,CASSPTGGFRREQFF,NA,TRBJ2-1,TRBV6-2/TRBV6-3,TRBD1
TGTGCCAGTAGTCGGGTGGCCAGCCAGCTGTGGAATGAGCAGTTCTTC,CASSRVASQLWNEQFF,NA,TRBJ2-1,TRBV19,NA
TGTGCCAGTAGTATAAAGGGACAGGGGCTTGGTGAAGCTTTCTTT,CASSIKGQGLGEAFF,NA,TRBJ1-1,TRBV19,TRBD1
TGTGCCAGCAGTGCACAGGGGGCCTGGCAGCCCCAGCATTTT,CASSAQGAWQPQHF,NA,TRBJ1-5,TRBV6-2/TRBV6-3,TRBD1
TGTGCCAGCAGTTCGCAGGGGACCTACGAGCAGTACTTC,CASSSQGTYEQYF,NA,TRBJ2-7,TRBV28,NA
TGTGCCAGCAGCCTCTATGATCAGCCCCAGCATTTT,CASSLYDQPQHF,NA,TRBJ1-5,TRBV3-1/TRBV3-2,NA
TGTGCCAGCAGTCCTAGCGGGGGTCAAGAGACCCAGTACTTC,CASSPSGGQETQYF,few,TRBJ2-5,TRBV7-3,TRBD2
TGTGCCATCAGTGAGTCGCCCGACAGGGATACTATGATGGAGCAGTACTTC,CAISESPDRDTMMEQYF,once,TRBJ2-7,TRBV10-3,TRBD1
TGCAGCGTTGAAGTGCGAGGGGGTGAAAAACTGTTTTTT,CSVEVRGGEKLFF,NA,TRBJ1-4,TRBV29-1,NA
TGTGCCAGCAGCAAAGAGCCTCAGGGGCCCTACTACGAGCAGTACTTC,CASSKEPQGPYYEQYF,NA,TRBJ2-7,TRBV7-6,NA
TGTGCCAGCAGCTTAGAGAGCGGGATGAACACCGGGGAGCTGTTTTTT,CASSLESGMNTGELFF,NA,TRBJ2-2,TRBV7-6,TRBD2
TGTGCCACCAGTGGGGTGGGCGGGACCACAGATACGCAGTATTTT,CATSGVGGTTDTQYF,NA,TRBJ2-3,TRBV24-1,NA
TGTGCCAGCAACCAGGGGCTACAGGGATCGGTCTACACCTTC,CASNQGLQGSVYTF,few,TRBJ1-2,TRBV3-1/TRBV3-2,NA
TGTGCCAGCAGCCCAGGAAGCGGGAGAAACGAGCAGTACTTC,CASSPGSGRNEQYF,once,TRBJ2-7,TRBV7-2,TRBD2
TGTGCCAGCAGCGTATCGGCGGGAGCACCGAATGAGCAGTTCTTC,CASSVSAGAPNEQFF,NA,TRBJ2-1,TRBV9,TRBD2
TGTGCCAGCAGCGTAACGGACAGGGGAGGCAATCAGCCCCAGCATTTT,CASSVTDRGGNQPQHF,NA,TRBJ1-5,TRBV9,TRBD1
TGTGCCAGCAGTTTCCATAGCGGTTCCCGGGGCGGGGAGCTGTTTTTT,CASSFHSGSRGGELFF,once,TRBJ2-2,TRBV27,NA
TGCGCCAGCAGCCAAGTTGGGGGAAGGGGGCAAGATACGCAGTATTTT,CASSQVGGRGQDTQYF,NA,TRBJ2-3,TRBV4-1,TRBD1
TGTGCCAGCAGCTCGGACAGGGCTCAGCCCCAGCATTTT,CASSSDRAQPQHF,NA,TRBJ1-5,TRBV7-2,TRBD1
TGTGCCAGCAGTCCCTCTAGCGGGTACACCGGGGAGCTGTTTTTT,CASSPSSGYTGELFF,NA,TRBJ2-2,TRBV6-5,TRBD2
TGTGCCAGTCACCGACAGGGGGGGAACACTGAAGCTTTCTTT,CASHRQGGNTEAFF,NA,TRBJ1-1,TRBV11-2,TRBD1
TGTGCCAGCAGCCAAAGATCGGTTAATGAAAAACTGTTTTTT,CASSQRSVNEKLFF,NA,TRBJ1-4,TRBV3-1/TRBV3-2,NA
TGCAGTGCTCGACAGGGCCCTACAGCTTTCTTT,CSARQGPTAFF,NA,TRBJ1-1,TRBV20-1,TRBD1
TGTGCCAGCAGTGAGGGGAGACGGCCACTTACCTCTGAAGCTTTCTTT,CASSEGRRPLTSEAFF,NA,TRBJ1-1,TRBV6-1,NA
TGTGCCAGCAGCTTGTTCGCTGGAAACACCATATATTTT,CASSLFAGNTIYF,NA,TRBJ1-3,TRBV5-4,NA
TGTGCCATCAGTGAGTCGGTACAAGAGACTAACTACAATGAGCAGTTCTTC,CAISESVQETNYNEQFF,NA,TRBJ2-1,TRBV10-3,NA
TGTGCCAGCATGAGGGACAGGGGGCCCTACGAGCAGTACTTC,CASMRDRGPYEQYF,NA,TRBJ2-7,TRBV2,TRBD1
TGTGCCAGCAGCCCCCCGGGACTAGCGGGCAGCACAGATACGCAGTATTTT,CASSPPGLAGSTDTQYF,NA,TRBJ2-3,TRBV9,TRBD2
TGCAGTGCCTTCGACAGATTCGAGCAGTACTTC,CSAFDRFEQYF,NA,TRBJ2-7,TRBV20-1,NA
TGCAGCGCGGACAGGGTAGGCACTGAAGCTTTCTTT,CSADRVGTEAFF,NA,TRBJ1-1,TRBV29-1,TRBD1
TGCAGCGTTGACGGACAGGGGGCCACCGGGGAGCTGTTTTTT,CSVDGQGATGELFF,NA,TRBJ2-2,TRBV29-1,TRBD1
TGTGCCAGCAGTGGAACTATAACGCGGAGGGGCGAGACCCAGTACTTC,CASSGTITRRGETQYF,NA,TRBJ2-5,TRBV2,NA
TGCGCCAGCAGTGCCAGCTCTGGGGCCAACGTCCTGACTTTC,CASSASSGANVLTF,NA,TRBJ2-6,TRBV10-1,NA
TGTGCCAGCAAGACAACAGGGGCAGATGGCTACACCTTC,CASKTTGADGYTF,NA,TRBJ1-2,TRBV12-3/TRBV12-4,TRBD1
TGCGCCAGCAGCCAAGATTTGGGTCGGGGCACAGATACGCAGTATTTT,CASSQDLGRGTDTQYF,few,TRBJ2-3,TRBV4-1,NA
TGTGCCAGCAGTTACGGCGGGGGAGGCACAGATACGCAGTATTTT,CASSYGGGGTDTQYF,once,TRBJ2-3,TRBV6-5,TRBD2
TGTGCCAGCAGCCAACTAGGGGCCCCCTCTGGAAACACCATATATTTT,CASSQLGAPSGNTIYF,NA,TRBJ1-3,TRBV14,NA
TGTGCCAGCAGTGAACCGCAAACGCGGGCTTTCTTT,CASSEPQTRAFF,few,TRBJ1-1,TRBV6-1,NA
TGTGCCAGCCGGGGGACAGGCCTCTACGAGCAGTACTTC,CASRGTGLYEQYF,NA,TRBJ2-7,TRBV6-5,TRBD1
TGTGCCAGCAGGCGCGAAATTACCTTGGCTTTCTTT,CASRREITLAFF,NA,TRBJ1-1,TRBV2,NA
TGCAGCGCCACCGGTGGGGGGGTCTATGGCTACACCTTC,CSATGGGVYGYTF,once,TRBJ1-2,TRBV29-1,NA
TGTGCCAGCAGCCAAGAATCGGCAGGGCTCCCCCTCCACTTT,CASSQESAGLPLHF,NA,TRBJ1-6,TRBV3-1/TRBV3-2,NA
TGTGCCACCAGCGGACGGGTGCGGGGGACTGCGGATACGCAGTATTTT,CATSGRVRGTADTQYF,NA,TRBJ2-3,TRBV15,TRBD2
TGCGCCAGCAGGGTTAGCGGCTCTGGAAACACCATATATTTT,CASRVSGSGNTIYF,NA,TRBJ1-3,TRBV10-2,NA